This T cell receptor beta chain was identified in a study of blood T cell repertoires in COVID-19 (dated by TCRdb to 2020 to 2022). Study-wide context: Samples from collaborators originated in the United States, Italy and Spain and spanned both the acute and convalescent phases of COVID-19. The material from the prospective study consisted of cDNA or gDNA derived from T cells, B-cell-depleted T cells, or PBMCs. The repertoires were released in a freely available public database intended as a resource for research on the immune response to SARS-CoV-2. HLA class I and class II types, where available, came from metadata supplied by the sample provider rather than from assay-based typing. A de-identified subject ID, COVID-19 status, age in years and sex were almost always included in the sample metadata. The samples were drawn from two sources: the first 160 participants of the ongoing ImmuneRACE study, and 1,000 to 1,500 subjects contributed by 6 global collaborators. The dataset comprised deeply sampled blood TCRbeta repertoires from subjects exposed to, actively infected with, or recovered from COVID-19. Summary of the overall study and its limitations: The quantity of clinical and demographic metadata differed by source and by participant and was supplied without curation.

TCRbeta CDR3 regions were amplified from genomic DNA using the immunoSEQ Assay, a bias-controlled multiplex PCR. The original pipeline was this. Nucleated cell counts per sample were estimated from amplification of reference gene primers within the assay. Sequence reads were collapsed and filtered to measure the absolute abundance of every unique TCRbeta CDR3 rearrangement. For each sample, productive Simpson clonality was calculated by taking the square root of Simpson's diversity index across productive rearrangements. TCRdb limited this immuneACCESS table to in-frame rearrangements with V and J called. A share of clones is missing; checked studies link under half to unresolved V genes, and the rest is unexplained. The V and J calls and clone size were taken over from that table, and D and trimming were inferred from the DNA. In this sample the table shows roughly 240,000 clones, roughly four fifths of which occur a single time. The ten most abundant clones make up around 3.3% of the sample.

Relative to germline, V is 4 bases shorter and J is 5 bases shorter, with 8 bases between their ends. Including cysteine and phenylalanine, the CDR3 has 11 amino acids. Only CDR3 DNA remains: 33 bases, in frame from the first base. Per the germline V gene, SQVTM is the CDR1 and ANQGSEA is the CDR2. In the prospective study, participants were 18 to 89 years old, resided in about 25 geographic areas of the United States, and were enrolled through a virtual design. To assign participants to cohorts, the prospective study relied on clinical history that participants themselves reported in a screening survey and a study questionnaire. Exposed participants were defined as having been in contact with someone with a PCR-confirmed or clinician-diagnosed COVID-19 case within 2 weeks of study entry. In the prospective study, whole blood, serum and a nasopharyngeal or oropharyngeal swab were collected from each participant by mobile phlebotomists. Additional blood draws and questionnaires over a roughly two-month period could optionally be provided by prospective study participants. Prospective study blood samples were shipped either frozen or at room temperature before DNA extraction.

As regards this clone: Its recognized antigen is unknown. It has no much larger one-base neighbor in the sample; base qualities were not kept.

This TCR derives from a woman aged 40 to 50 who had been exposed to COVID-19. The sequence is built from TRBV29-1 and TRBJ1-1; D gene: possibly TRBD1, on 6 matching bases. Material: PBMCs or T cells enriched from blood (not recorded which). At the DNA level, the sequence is TGCAGCGTTGTTAGGGGGACTGAAGCTTTCTTT. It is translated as CSVVRGTEAFF.